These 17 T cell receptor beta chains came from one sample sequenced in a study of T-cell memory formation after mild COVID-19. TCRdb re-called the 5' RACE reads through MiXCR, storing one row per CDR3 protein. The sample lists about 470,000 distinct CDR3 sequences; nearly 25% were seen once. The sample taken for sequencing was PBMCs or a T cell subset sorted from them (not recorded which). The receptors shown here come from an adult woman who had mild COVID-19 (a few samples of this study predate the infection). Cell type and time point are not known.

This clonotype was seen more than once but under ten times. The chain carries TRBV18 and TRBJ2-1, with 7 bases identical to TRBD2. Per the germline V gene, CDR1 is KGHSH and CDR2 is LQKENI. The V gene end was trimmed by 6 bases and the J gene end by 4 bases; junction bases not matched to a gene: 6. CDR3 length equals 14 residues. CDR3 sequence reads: CASSPNGGYNEQFF. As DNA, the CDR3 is TGTGCCAGCTCGCCTAACGGGGGGTACAATGAGCAGTTCTTC.

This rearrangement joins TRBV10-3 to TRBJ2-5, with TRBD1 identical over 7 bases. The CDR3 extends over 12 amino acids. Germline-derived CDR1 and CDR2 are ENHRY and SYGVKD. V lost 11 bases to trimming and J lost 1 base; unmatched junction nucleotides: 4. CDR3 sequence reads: CAAGDSQETQYF. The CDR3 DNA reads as TGTGCCGCTGGGGACAGCCAAGAGACCCAGTACTTC.

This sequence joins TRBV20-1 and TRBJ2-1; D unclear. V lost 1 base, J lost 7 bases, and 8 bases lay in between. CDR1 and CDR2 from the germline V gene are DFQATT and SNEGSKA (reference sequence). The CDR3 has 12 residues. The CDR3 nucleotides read TGCAGTGCTAGAGCCCCCTTGAATGAGCAGTTCTTC. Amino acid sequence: CSARAPLNEQFF.

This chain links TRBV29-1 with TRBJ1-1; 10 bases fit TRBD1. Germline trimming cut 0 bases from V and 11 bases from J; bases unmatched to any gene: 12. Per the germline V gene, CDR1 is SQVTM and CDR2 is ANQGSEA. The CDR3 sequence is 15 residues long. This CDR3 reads CSVEDFRTGGLGAFF. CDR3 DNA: TGCAGCGTTGAAGATTTTCGGACAGGGGGGCTTGGGGCTTTCTTT.

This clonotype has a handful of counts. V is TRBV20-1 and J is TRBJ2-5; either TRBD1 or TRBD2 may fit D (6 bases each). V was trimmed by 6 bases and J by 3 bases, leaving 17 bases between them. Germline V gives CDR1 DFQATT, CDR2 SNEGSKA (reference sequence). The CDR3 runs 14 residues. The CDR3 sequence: CSAQRGDMKETQYF. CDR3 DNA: TGCAGTGCCCAAAGGGGGGACATGAAAGAGACCCAGTACTTC.

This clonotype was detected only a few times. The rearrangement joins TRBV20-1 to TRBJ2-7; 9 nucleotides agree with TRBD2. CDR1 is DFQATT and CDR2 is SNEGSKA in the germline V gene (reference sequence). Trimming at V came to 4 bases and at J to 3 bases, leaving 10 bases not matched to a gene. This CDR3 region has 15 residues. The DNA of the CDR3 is TGCAGTGCTACCCGAGCGGGAGGCCCCTTCTACGAGCAGTACTTC. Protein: CSATRAGGPFYEQYF.

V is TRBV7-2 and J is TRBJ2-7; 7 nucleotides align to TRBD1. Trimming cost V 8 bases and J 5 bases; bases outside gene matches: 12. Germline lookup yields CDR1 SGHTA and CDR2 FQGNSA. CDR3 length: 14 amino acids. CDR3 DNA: TGTGCCAGCGGACGAGGGGGCTCGGGAAACGAGCAGTACTTC. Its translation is CASGRGGSGNEQYF.

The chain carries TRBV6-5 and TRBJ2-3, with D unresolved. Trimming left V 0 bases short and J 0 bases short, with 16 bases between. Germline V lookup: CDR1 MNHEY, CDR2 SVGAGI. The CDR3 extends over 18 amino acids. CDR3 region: CASSYSKLGYPSTDTQYF. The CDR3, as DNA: TGTGCCAGCAGTTACTCGAAGTTGGGCTACCCTAGCACAGATACGCAGTATTTT.

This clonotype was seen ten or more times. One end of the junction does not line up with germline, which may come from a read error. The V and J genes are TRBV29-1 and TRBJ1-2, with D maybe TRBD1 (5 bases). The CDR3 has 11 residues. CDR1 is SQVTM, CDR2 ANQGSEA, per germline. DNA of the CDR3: TGCAGCGTTGGAGCCCTTCAGGGCCGGAGTTTC. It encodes CSVGALQGRSF.

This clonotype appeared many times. CDR3 loop: CASSWSSGGTNEKLFF. For the CDR3, the DNA is TGTGCCAGCAGCTGGAGCTCGGGGGGAACTAATGAAAAACTGTTTTTT. The rearrangement joins TRBV7-2 to TRBJ1-4; possible D gene TRBD1, 5 bases. Trimming removed 4 bases at V and 1 base at J, with 13 bases between. Germline loops: CDR1 SGHTA, CDR2 FQGNSA. The CDR3 spans 16 residues.

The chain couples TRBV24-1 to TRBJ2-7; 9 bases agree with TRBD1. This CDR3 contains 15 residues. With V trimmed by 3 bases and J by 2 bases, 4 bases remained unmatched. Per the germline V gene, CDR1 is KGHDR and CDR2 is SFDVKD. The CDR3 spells CATSDHRTGAYEQYF. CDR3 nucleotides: TGTGCCACCAGTGATCACCGGACAGGGGCCTACGAGCAGTACTTC.

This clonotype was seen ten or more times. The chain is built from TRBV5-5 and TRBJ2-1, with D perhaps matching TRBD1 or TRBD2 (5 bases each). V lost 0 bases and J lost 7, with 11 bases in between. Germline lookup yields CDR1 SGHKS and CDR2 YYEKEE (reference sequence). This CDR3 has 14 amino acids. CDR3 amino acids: CASSLEWGSNEQFF. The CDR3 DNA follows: TGTGCCAGCAGCTTGGAGTGGGGGAGTAATGAGCAGTTCTTC.

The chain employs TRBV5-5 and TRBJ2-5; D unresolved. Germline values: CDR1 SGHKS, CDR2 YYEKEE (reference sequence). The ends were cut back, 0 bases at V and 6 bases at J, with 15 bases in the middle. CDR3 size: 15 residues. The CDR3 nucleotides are TGTGCCAGCAGCTTGGCTTTAGGAATACAACAGACCCAGTACTTC. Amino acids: CASSLALGIQQTQYF.

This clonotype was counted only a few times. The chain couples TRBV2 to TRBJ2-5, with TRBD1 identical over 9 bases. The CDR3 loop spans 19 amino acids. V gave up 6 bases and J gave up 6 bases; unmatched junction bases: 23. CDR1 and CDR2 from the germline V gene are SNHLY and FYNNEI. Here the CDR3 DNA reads TGTGCCAGCAGGGAGGACAGGGGCTCCCTCGGGGCCCGAAGAAAGACCCAGTACTTC. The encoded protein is CASREDRGSLGARRKTQYF.

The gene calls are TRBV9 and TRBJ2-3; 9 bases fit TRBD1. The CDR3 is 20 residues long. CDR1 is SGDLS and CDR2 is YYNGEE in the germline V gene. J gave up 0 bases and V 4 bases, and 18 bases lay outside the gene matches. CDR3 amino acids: CASSKRQGEILLASTDTQYF. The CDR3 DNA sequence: TGTGCCAGCAGCAAGCGACAGGGGGAAATATTACTGGCTAGCACAGATACGCAGTATTTT.

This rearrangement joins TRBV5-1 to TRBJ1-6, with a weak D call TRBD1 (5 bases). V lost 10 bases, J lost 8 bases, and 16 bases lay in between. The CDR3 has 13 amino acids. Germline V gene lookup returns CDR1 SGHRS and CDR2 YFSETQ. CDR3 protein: CAFPGAADSPLHF. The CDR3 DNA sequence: TGCGCCTTTCCCGGGGCAGCAGATTCACCCCTCCACTTT.

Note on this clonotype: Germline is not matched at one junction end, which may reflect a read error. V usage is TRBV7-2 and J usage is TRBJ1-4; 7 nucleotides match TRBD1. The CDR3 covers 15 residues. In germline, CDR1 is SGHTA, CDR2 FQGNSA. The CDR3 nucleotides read TGTGCCAGCCGGCGTGAGGACAGGTCTAATGAAAAAATGTTTTTT. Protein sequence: CASRREDRSNEKMFF.